The 18 T cell receptor beta chains given below trace back to one sample, sequenced in a study of cytomegalovirus exposure and HLA in healthy donors. Primers included in the PCR were 60 Vbeta and 13 Jbeta primers. Sequencing was performed with immunoSEQ multiplex PCR; in TCRdb, only in-frame clones are kept and a portion is missing. The sample yields about 170,000 clones, around 73% seen once. Specimen: PBMCs. Every receptor here comes from a woman aged 18-30 years in good health and CMV-seropositive.

The V and J genes are TRBV12-5 and TRBJ2-5, with 8 nucleotides matching TRBD2. Gene TRBJ2-7 matches the end of the DNA better, so the J call may be wrong. Germline lookup yields CDR1 LGHNT and CDR2 FRNRAP. This CDR3 is built from 17 residues. The CDR3 coding sequence is TGTGCTAGTGGTTTGGTCCGACTAGCGAGCACTTCCTACGAGCAGTACTTC. Amino acid sequence: CASGLVRLASTSYEQYF.

The chain combines TRBV4-1 with TRBJ2-7, with 8 bases matching TRBD1. This CDR3 comprises 16 residues. CDR1 and CDR2 from the germline V gene are MGHRA and YSYEKL. The V gene end was trimmed by 0 bases and the J gene end by 4 bases; junction bases not matched to a gene: 8. The CDR3, as DNA: TGCGCCAGCAGCCAAGACCTCGGACAGGGCTATTACGAGCAGTACTTC. Protein sequence: CASSQDLGQGYYEQYF.

A remark on this clone: This same CDR3 is encoded by further DNA sequences in the sample. This chain joins TRBV7-9 and TRBJ1-5; 8 positions agree with TRBD1. Germline V gene sequence: CDR1 SEHNR, CDR2 FQNEAQ (reference sequence). V shed 5 bases, J shed 2 bases, and the junction held 2 bases outside the gene matches. The CDR3 totals 14 residues. In DNA, the CDR3 is TGTGCCAGCAGCACGACAGGGGGCAATCAGCCCCAGCATTTT. Translated, it gives CASSTTGGNQPQHF.

V and J are TRBV2 and TRBJ1-1; tentatively, D is TRBD1 (5 bases). The germline CDR1 and CDR2 sequences are SNHLY and FYNNEI. The CDR3 runs to 15 residues. The germline V and J ends were trimmed by 8 bases and 3 bases, with 19 bases remaining between them. The DNA for the CDR3 is TGTGCCAGCCACAGACTAAGATGGGGGGACACTGAAGCTTTCTTT. Translating gives CASHRLRWGDTEAFF.

J is TRBJ2-5 and V is TRBV7-8; TRBD1 matches 7 bases. Germline V gene sequence: CDR1 SGHVS, CDR2 FQNEAQ. J gave up 3 bases and V 5 bases, and 6 bases lay outside the gene matches. This CDR3 is built from 14 residues. The CDR3 here is CASSASGTEETQYF. The CDR3, as DNA: TGTGCCAGCAGCGCCTCCGGGACAGAAGAGACCCAGTACTTC.

The rearrangement joins TRBV30 to TRBJ2-7, with TRBD2 matching over 7 bases. V shed 3 bases, J shed 4 bases, and the junction held 12 bases outside the gene matches. CDR1 and CDR2 from the germline V gene are GTSNPN and SVGIG (reference sequence). This CDR3 is 15 amino acids long. The CDR3 sequence: CAWSALGGGMYEQYF. In nucleotides, the CDR3 is TGTGCCTGGAGCGCCCTCGGGGGAGGGATGTACGAGCAGTACTTC.

The rearrangement joins TRBV7-9 to TRBJ1-2, with 7 bases fitting TRBD1. This CDR3 is built from 15 residues. Germline values: CDR1 SEHNR, CDR2 FQNEAQ (reference sequence). V shed 4 bases and J 4 bases; nucleotides not matched to a gene: 9. CDR3 sequence (DNA): TGTGCCAGCAGCTCGGGACAGACATCCCGCTATGGCTACACCTTC. It specifies CASSSGQTSRYGYTF.

The V gene is TRBV10-3, the J gene TRBJ1-2; no clear D gene. Per the germline V gene, CDR1 is ENHRY and CDR2 is SYGVKD. V was shortened by 4 bases and J by 4 bases, with 10 bases between the two germline ends. This CDR3 is built from 13 residues. The CDR3 spells CAISALGGYGYTF. CDR3 DNA sequence: TGTGCCATCAGTGCACTAGGAGGCTATGGCTACACCTTC.

This sequence joins TRBV7-8 and TRBJ2-3; TRBD2 agrees at 7 bases. J lost 3 bases, V lost 8 bases, and 14 bases had no gene match. The CDR3 sequence is 16 residues long. In germline, CDR1 is SGHVS, CDR2 FQNEAQ. In DNA, the CDR3 is TGTGCCAGCCGTTATTGGGGGGGAAGGGATACAGATACGCAGTATTTT. It specifies CASRYWGGRDTDTQYF.

The V and J genes are TRBV5-5 and TRBJ2-1; the D gene is possibly TRBD2 (6 bases). In germline, CDR1 is SGHKS, CDR2 YYEKEE (reference sequence). The length of the CDR3 is 16 residues. V was pared by 0 bases and J by 10 bases, with 20 bases between. The CDR3 DNA reads as TGTGCCAGCAGCTTGGTGCGGGGTGGGTCCGAGTGGGAGCAGTTCTTC. Protein product: CASSLVRGGSEWEQFF.

This clone was detected only once. This rearrangement joins TRBV6-5 to TRBJ2-3, with D unresolved. The V gene's germline CDR1 is MNHEY and CDR2 SVGAGI. CDR3 size: 15 residues. Between the trimmed V and J ends, which lost 2 bases and 4 bases, there was a span of 13 bases. The CDR3 DNA follows: TGTGCCAGCAGTTACACGTGGGCCCGGCCAGATACGCAGTATTTT. Amino acids: CASSYTWARPDTQYF.

In this sample, this clone turned up once. The genes are TRBV10-3 and TRBJ2-5, with D unresolved. In germline, CDR1 is ENHRY, CDR2 SYGVKD. This CDR3 region has 13 residues. V was pared by 4 bases and J by 3 bases, with 9 bases between. The CDR3 DNA follows: TGTGCCATCAGTGGCAACAGAGAAGAGACCCAGTACTTC. Encoded protein: CAISGNREETQYF.

The chain carries TRBV4-3 and TRBJ1-6, with 10 nucleotides matching TRBD1. The CDR3 runs to 15 residues. Germline assignment: CDR1 LGHNA and CDR2 YSLEER. The V segment lost 1 base and the J segment 8 bases; nucleotides outside the gene matches: 2. CDR3 residues: CASSQGGQGHSPLHF. DNA of the CDR3: TGCGCCAGCAGCCAAGGGGGACAGGGGCATTCACCCCTCCACTTT.

The genes are TRBV7-3 and TRBJ2-6; D is possibly TRBD2 (5 bases). This CDR3 is built from 15 residues. Per germline, CDR1 SGHTA and CDR2 FQGTGA. Between the trimmed V and J ends, which lost 5 bases and 0 bases, there was a span of 8 bases. In nucleotides, the CDR3 is TGTGCCAGCAGCCCGGGGAGCTCTGGGGCCAACGTCCTGACTTTC. Translated, it gives CASSPGSSGANVLTF. Looking up the rest from reference TRBV7-3 and TRBJ2-6 gives the full variable domain: GAGVSQTPSNKVTEKGKYVELRCDPISGHTALYWYRQSLGQGPEFLIYFQGTGAADDSGLPNDRFFAVRPEGSVSTLKIQRTERGDSAVYLCASSPGSSGANVLTFGAGSRLTVL.

The rearrangement uses TRBV4-1 and TRBJ2-2; D is uncertain. The germline gives CDR1 MGHRA, CDR2 YSYEKL. The CDR3 consists of 13 residues. The ends were cut back, 3 bases at V and 6 bases at J, with 8 bases in the middle. This CDR3 reads CASSHPPAGELFF. The CDR3 region has the DNA TGCGCCAGCAGCCACCCCCCAGCCGGGGAGCTGTTTTTT.

The chain joins TRBV19 to TRBJ1-4; 9 bases line up with TRBD1. Germline V CDR1 and CDR2: LNHDA, SQIVND (reference sequence). Trimming cost V 0 bases and J 7 bases; bases outside gene matches: 9. This CDR3 region has 17 residues. The CDR3, as DNA: TGTGCCAGTAGTATAGATTCCGGGACAGGGAATGTTGAAAAACTGTTTTTT. Translation gives CASSIDSGTGNVEKLFF.

This clone came up once. This chain links TRBV27 with TRBJ1-6; TRBD1 agrees at 7 bases. CDR3 length: 15 amino acids. Germline trimming cut 6 bases from V and 6 bases from J; bases unmatched to any gene: 8. Germline CDR1 reads MNHEY; CDR2 reads SMNVEV (reference sequence). CDR3 residues: CASRFLGQTNSPLHF. The CDR3 nucleotides read TGTGCCAGCAGGTTCTTGGGACAGACTAATTCACCCCTCCACTTT.

Comments on this clone: At one boundary the junction diverges from the germline segment, which might be a read error. The chain has TRBV5-8 and TRBJ2-2; TRBD1 matches 9 bases. CDR3 length: 16 residues. Germline lookup yields CDR1 SGHTS and CDR2 YDEGEE. This CDR3 reads CAGSLTGTGFTGELFF. CDR3 in DNA: TGTGCCGGCAGCTTAACCGGGACAGGGTTCACCGGGGAGCTGTTTTTT.